Listed below are T cell receptor beta chains from one sample, sequenced in a study of shared clonotypes between healthy human individuals. Clones were read by immunoSEQ multiplex PCR, and TCRdb kept only the in-frame ones, dropping some. Of 550,000 to 800,000 clones in the sample, roughly 88% were seen once. The specimen was memory CD8+ T cells from PBMCs. The receptors were gathered from a man aged 18-30 years in good health. Some clones in this sample may be carry-over from other donors' samples. Each CDR3 is given without its conserved first and last residue. The order of the fields is CDR3 length, D gene, V gene, J gene, CDR3 protein. D genes are given only for firm matches.

16	NA	TRBV28	TRBJ2-3	ASHTAVVTRENTDTQY
13	NA	TRBV28	TRBJ2-1	ASSLEHLSYNEQF
16	NA	TRBV4-1	TRBJ2-2	ASSQDPPQNRNTGELF
13	NA	TRBV5-6	NA	ASSLAGGSRYEQY
13	TRBD1	TRBV7-9	TRBJ1-4	ASSLSGQVFEKLF
13	TRBD2	TRBV15	TRBJ2-7	ATSTGTSVYYEQY
13	TRBD2	TRBV9	TRBJ2-7	ASSPLAGAASEQY
10	NA	TRBV7-6	TRBJ2-7	ASSSAEYEQY
11	NA	TRBV7-6	TRBJ1-1	ASSIGRGTEAF
15	NA	TRBV12-5	TRBJ2-6	ASGGMGGQSRANVLT
13	NA	TRBV5-1	TRBJ2-2	ASSLPERDTGELF
13	NA	TRBV6-5	TRBJ2-3	ASTPGISTMDTQY
13	TRBD2	TRBV4-2	TRBJ2-7	ASSQDLAGSYEQY
13	TRBD2	TRBV7-8	TRBJ2-5	ASTRAGPPLEAQY
10	NA	TRBV2	TRBJ1-1	ASRVIAVEAF
14	TRBD1	TRBV19	TRBJ2-1	ASSTTWDRGGLQQF
13	TRBD1	TRBV5-8	TRBJ2-1	ASSWYGTGVNEQF
10	NA	TRBV7-9	TRBJ2-5	ASSTRAETQY
12	TRBD2	TRBV7-9	TRBJ2-5	ASSQLGGEETQY
14	TRBD2	TRBV28	TRBJ2-3	ASSLSSGGLTDTQY
13	TRBD1	TRBV6-4	TRBJ2-3	ASSGGTGDTDTQY
14	NA	TRBV14	TRBJ2-1	ASSQDSTRGGWEQF
12	NA	TRBV11-1	TRBJ2-7	ASSLGQNPYEQY
14	NA	TRBV7-8	TRBJ2-1	ASSLAVSLSYNEQF
16	NA	TRBV12-2	TRBJ2-7	ASRLEDRGRIETYEQY
15	TRBD2	TRBV7-9	TRBJ2-1	ASSGGTSGSTYNEQF
13	NA	TRBV6-4	TRBJ1-1	ASSDRTGGNTEAF
14	TRBD2	TRBV7-9	TRBJ2-7	ASSLFMGGGSYEQY
12	NA	TRBV9	TRBJ2-7	ASSGPGGTYEQY
13	NA	TRBV19	TRBJ2-7	ASSISGVLRYEQY
14	NA	TRBV19	TRBJ2-7	ASSIRLQAVGYEQY